A selection of T cell receptor beta chains follows, all from one sample in a study of T cell responses to AZD1222 COVID-19 vaccine. This table comes from immunoSEQ multiplex PCR, and its TCRdb copy is limited to in-frame clones, with some not included. The sample has 150,000 or so clones; 92% are singletons. This specimen consisted of peripheral blood, obtained on day 0 of AZD1222 vaccination. The origin of the receptors is an adult in good health. CDR3s include the opening cysteine and the closing phenylalanine or tryptophan. D genes are given only for firm matches. A row's size may be missing; if present it is once, few, many or a size class.

clone_size d_call j_call v_call cdr3_length cdr3_aa cdr3_nt
NA TRBD1 TRBJ2-3 TRBV20-1 15 CSASYGTGGTDTQYF TGCAGTGCTAGTTACGGGACAGGGGGCACAGATACGCAGTATTTT
NA TRBD2 TRBJ2-3 TRBV9 16 CASSVASGQTTDTQYF TGTGCCAGCAGCGTAGCTAGCGGCCAAACCACAGATACGCAGTATTTT
NA NA TRBJ1-5 TRBV4-3 13 CASSQDVSQPQHF TGCGCCAGCAGCCAAGATGTCAGTCAGCCCCAGCATTTT
few TRBD1 TRBJ1-5 TRBV6-5 13 CASLRTGNQPQHF TGTGCCAGCCTTCGGACAGGTAATCAGCCCCAGCATTTT
NA NA TRBJ2-7 TRBV27 14 CASGRAGGSYEQYF TGTGCCAGCGGGAGGGCAGGGGGCTCCTACGAGCAGTACTTC
NA NA TRBJ1-3 TRBV3-1/TRBV3-2 15 CASSHTATSGNTIYF TGTGCCAGCAGCCACACCGCTACCTCTGGAAACACCATATATTTT
NA NA TRBJ2-2 TRBV5-1 15 CASSLEAGRAGELFF TGCGCCAGCAGCTTGGAAGCAGGGCGGGCCGGGGAGCTGTTTTTT
NA NA TRBJ1-2 TRBV11-2 14 CASSLVQRNYGYTF TGTGCCAGCAGCTTAGTACAGCGGAACTATGGCTACACCTTC
NA TRBD2 TRBJ2-5 TRBV7-2 15 CASSLASAGQETQYF TGTGCCAGCAGCTTAGCGTCAGCGGGGCAAGAGACCCAGTACTTC
NA NA TRBJ2-3 TRBV27 12 CASSRGTDTQYF TGTGCCAGCAGCAGGGGAACAGATACGCAGTATTTT
NA TRBD1 TRBJ1-6 TRBV6-6 18 CASSRRQGGSSYNSPLHF TGTGCCAGCAGTCGTAGACAGGGGGGGAGCTCCTATAATTCACCCCTCCACTTT
NA TRBD1 TRBJ2-6 TRBV10-3 17 CATNAGQGKSGANVLTF TGTGCCACCAACGCCGGACAGGGCAAATCTGGGGCCAACGTCCTGACTTTC
NA NA TRBJ1-2 TRBV4-1 15 CASSQGTGTPYGYTF TGCGCCAGCAGCCAAGGAACCGGGACACCCTATGGCTACACCTTC
NA NA TRBJ1-3 TRBV21-1 16 CASSKALWGAGNTIYF NA
NA TRBD1 TRBJ1-5 TRBV19 17 CASSRFGGQYSNQPQHF TGTGCCAGTAGTCGGTTCGGGGGACAGTATAGCAATCAGCCCCAGCATTTT
NA NA TRBJ2-5 TRBV13 14 CASSIRGVGETQYF TGTGCCAGCAGCATCAGGGGTGTCGGGGAGACCCAGTACTTC
NA NA TRBJ1-3 TRBV9 13 CASGGTAGNTIYF TGTGCCAGCGGGGGAACAGCTGGAAACACCATATATTTT
NA NA TRBJ1-4 TRBV11-1 15 CASSRTGRTNEKLFF TGTGCCAGCAGCCGAACGGGCCGGACTAATGAAAAACTGTTTTTT
NA TRBD1 TRBJ1-4 TRBV29-1 14 CSVVQPGQDEKLFF TGCAGCGTCGTCCAACCGGGACAGGATGAAAAACTGTTTTTT
NA NA TRBJ2-7 TRBV11-1 12 CASSANRYEQYF TGTGCCAGCAGCGCAAACAGATACGAGCAGTACTTC
NA TRBD1 TRBJ2-5 TRBV5-4 14 CASSLRQGSETQYF TGTGCCAGCAGCTTGCGACAGGGCTCGGAGACCCAGTACTTC
NA NA TRBJ1-6 TRBV25-1 15 CASRSRGVWSSPLHF TGTGCCAGCAGATCGCGAGGGGTGTGGAGTTCACCCCTCCACTTT
NA TRBD1 TRBJ2-5 TRBV28 15 CASRDRGLSLETQYF TGTGCCAGCAGGGACAGGGGGCTCTCATTAGAGACCCAGTACTTC
NA TRBD1 TRBJ1-3 TRBV12-5 14 CASGTGVSGNTIYF TGTGCTAGTGGGACAGGGGTTTCTGGAAACACCATATATTTT
NA TRBD1 TRBJ1-4 TRBV15 16 CATSKHHRGQGEKLFF TGTGCCACCAGCAAACACCACAGGGGGCAGGGTGAAAAACTGTTTTTT
NA NA TRBJ2-1 TRBV4-1 15 CASSQDGTSYNEQFF TGCGCCAGCAGCCAAGATGGGACCTCCTACAATGAGCAGTTCTTC
once NA TRBJ2-7 TRBV2 12 CASSGVPDEQYF TGTGCCAGCAGTGGGGTCCCGGACGAGCAGTACTTC
NA NA TRBJ2-7 TRBV7-9 12 CASSSPPREQYF TGTGCCAGCAGCTCCCCCCCCAGAGAGCAGTACTTC
once NA TRBJ2-1 TRBV7-2 14 CASSLGPQNNEQFF TGTGCCAGCAGCTTAGGCCCCCAAAACAATGAGCAGTTCTTC
NA TRBD1 TRBJ2-7 TRBV9 15 CASSVKGGTGAEQYF TGTGCCAGCAGCGTAAAAGGGGGGACAGGGGCCGAGCAGTACTTC
few NA TRBJ1-5 TRBV7-9 15 CASSLSGGAWQPQHF TGTGCCAGCAGCCTCAGCGGGGGGGCTTGGCAGCCCCAGCATTTT
NA NA TRBJ1-4 TRBV5-4 13 CASRQTTNEKLFF TGTGCCAGCAGACAGACAACTAATGAAAAACTGTTTTTT
NA NA TRBJ1-1 TRBV5-1 14 CASSWSTGYTEAFF TGCGCCAGCAGCTGGAGCACAGGGTACACTGAAGCTTTCTTT
NA TRBD1 TRBJ1-2 TRBV7-9 14 CASRRRGGRDGYTF TGTGCCAGCAGGAGGAGAGGGGGCCGGGATGGCTACACCTTC
NA TRBD2 TRBJ2-7 TRBV7-3 15 CASSPTGAGDYEQYF TGTGCCAGCAGCCCTACGGGAGCGGGGGACTACGAGCAGTACTTC
NA NA TRBJ1-2 TRBV7-2 16 CASSATGLGINYGYTF TGTGCCAGCAGCGCTACGGGTCTCGGGATTAACTATGGCTACACCTTC
NA NA TRBJ2-7 TRBV6-2/TRBV6-3 13 CASSYLHPYEQYF TGTGCCAGCAGTTACTTACACCCCTACGAGCAGTACTTC
NA NA TRBJ2-5 TRBV7-8 16 CASSSAGWVTQETQYF TGTGCCAGCAGCTCCGCCGGTTGGGTGACCCAAGAGACCCAGTACTTC
NA TRBD1 TRBJ2-1 TRBV3-1/TRBV3-2 15 CASRRGTGGHNEQFF TGTGCCAGCAGACGCGGGACAGGGGGACACAATGAGCAGTTCTTC
NA NA TRBJ2-2 TRBV10-3 19 CAISESRGTDLLDTGELFF TGTGCCATCAGTGAGTCGAGGGGTACGGACCTCCTAGACACCGGGGAGCTGTTTTTT
NA TRBD2 TRBJ2-7 TRBV24-1 19 CATSDFLGTSGGPHYEQYF TGTGCCACCAGTGATTTTCTAGGGACTAGCGGGGGACCTCACTACGAGCAGTACTTC
NA NA TRBJ1-2 TRBV3-1/TRBV3-2 13 CASSPTGSYGYTF TGTGCCAGCAGCCCGACAGGCTCCTATGGCTACACCTTC
NA NA TRBJ2-5 TRBV7-3 16 CASSPIPGGPQETQYF TGTGCCAGCAGCCCCATTCCGGGTGGCCCCCAAGAGACCCAGTACTTC
NA TRBD2 TRBJ2-3 TRBV5-1 17 CASSLISGGSYTDTQYF TGCGCCAGCAGCTTGATCAGCGGGGGCTCATACACAGATACGCAGTATTTT
NA TRBD1 TRBJ1-1 TRBV9 19 CASSAVKTGGPVLVTEAFF TGTGCCAGCAGCGCCGTTAAGACAGGGGGGCCCGTCCTTGTGACTGAAGCTTTCTTT
NA NA TRBJ1-2 TRBV5-1 13 CASRNPGAESYTF TGCGCCAGCAGAAATCCAGGTGCCGAAAGCTACACCTTC
NA NA TRBJ1-6 TRBV5-4 16 CASSLRGSSYNSPLHF TGTGCCAGCAGCCTAAGGGGGAGCTCCTATAATTCACCCCTCCACTTT
NA TRBD1 TRBJ1-3 TRBV4-2 17 CASSRPGQGHWGNTIYF TGTGCCAGCAGCCGTCCAGGACAGGGACATTGGGGAAACACCATATATTTT
NA TRBD1 TRBJ2-1 TRBV10-1 17 CASSGGRQGLGYNEQFF TGCGCCAGCAGTGGGGGAAGACAGGGGCTCGGGTACAATGAGCAGTTCTTC
NA TRBD1 TRBJ1-1 TRBV5-1 15 CASSAQPTGRTEAFF TGCGCCAGCAGCGCCCAGCCGACAGGGAGGACTGAAGCTTTCTTT
NA NA TRBJ2-7 TRBV7-6 17 CASSLEGRSTGSYEQYF TGTGCCAGCAGCTTAGAGGGCAGGTCCACCGGCTCCTACGAGCAGTACTTC
NA NA TRBJ1-2 TRBV7-9 16 CASSPWAGQFGNGYTF TGTGCCAGCAGCCCCTGGGCAGGGCAGTTTGGAAATGGCTACACCTTC
NA NA TRBJ1-3 TRBV29-1 11 CSVERRNTIYF TGCAGCGTTGAAAGGCGAAACACCATATATTTT
NA TRBD2 TRBJ2-1 TRBV6-4 15 CASSDGGGSYNEQFF TGTGCCAGCAGTGACGGCGGGGGCTCCTACAATGAGCAGTTCTTC